The rows below give T cell receptor beta chains drawn from one sample of a study of radiotherapy plus CTLA-4 blockade in lung cancer. Measured with immunoSEQ multiplex PCR; TCRdb has only the in-frame clones, and not every one. The sample includes some 32,000 clones, 75% to 85% of them seen just once. The sample consisted of peripheral blood, taken from a patient treated with radiotherapy plus ipilimumab. The receptor source for this set is a human donor with non-small cell lung cancer that progressed on radiotherapy plus ipilimumab. Each CDR3 is given with its conserved first and last residue. Each record gives: D gene, V gene, J gene, clone size, CDR3 protein, CDR3 DNA. The D gene is left open where the match is weak. Clone size is stated in some rows and not others, as once, few, many or a class when expanded.

d_call: TRBD1
v_call: TRBV7-9
j_call: TRBJ2-7
clone_size: -
cdr3_aa: CASSRRDRPYEQYF
cdr3_nt: TGTGCCAGCAGCCGCAGGGACAGGCCCTACGAGCAGTACTTC

d_call: TRBD1
v_call: TRBV5-4
j_call: TRBJ2-5
clone_size: -
cdr3_aa: CASSEGQVTQETQYF
cdr3_nt: TGTGCCAGCAGCGAGGGACAGGTTACCCAAGAGACCCAGTACTTC

d_call: -
v_call: TRBV11-3
j_call: TRBJ1-2
clone_size: few
cdr3_aa: CASTLNRDSKMGGYTF
cdr3_nt: TGTGCCAGCACCCTCAACCGGGACTCAAAAATGGGGGGCTACACCTTC

d_call: TRBD1
v_call: TRBV11-1
j_call: TRBJ2-1
clone_size: -
cdr3_aa: CASSGQGQRGSSYNEQFF
cdr3_nt: TGTGCCAGCAGCGGACAGGGACAAAGGGGGAGCTCCTACAATGAGCAGTTCTTC

d_call: -
v_call: TRBV18
j_call: TRBJ2-1
clone_size: once
cdr3_aa: CASSPVGDNEQFF
cdr3_nt: TGTGCCAGCTCACCAGTCGGGGACAATGAGCAGTTCTTC

d_call: -
v_call: TRBV7-9
j_call: TRBJ1-1
clone_size: -
cdr3_aa: CASSFGQSNTEAFF
cdr3_nt: TGTGCCAGCAGCTTTGGACAGTCTAACACTGAAGCTTTCTTT

d_call: TRBD1
v_call: TRBV2
j_call: TRBJ1-4
clone_size: -
cdr3_aa: CASSGPGQGNEKLFF
cdr3_nt: TGTGCCAGCAGTGGCCCGGGACAGGGGAATGAAAAACTGTTTTTT

d_call: TRBD1
v_call: TRBV5-1
j_call: TRBJ2-1
clone_size: -
cdr3_aa: CASSLSQGARGEQFF
cdr3_nt: TGCGCCAGCAGCTTGTCCCAGGGGGCACGGGGTGAGCAGTTCTTC

d_call: TRBD2
v_call: TRBV15
j_call: TRBJ2-4
clone_size: -
cdr3_aa: CATSRELSSGGAAKNIQYF
cdr3_nt: TGTGCCACCAGCAGGGAGTTGAGTTCGGGGGGGGCCGCCAAAAACATTCAGTACTTC

d_call: -
v_call: TRBV10-3
j_call: TRBJ2-7
clone_size: -
cdr3_aa: CAIRSTGTDAYEQYF
cdr3_nt: TGTGCCATCAGAAGTACCGGGACTGATGCCTACGAGCAGTACTTC

d_call: TRBD1
v_call: TRBV19
j_call: TRBJ1-5
clone_size: -
cdr3_aa: CASSIGQGGQPQHF
cdr3_nt: TGTGCCAGTAGTATAGGACAGGGGGGTCAGCCCCAGCATTTT

d_call: TRBD1
v_call: TRBV11-2
j_call: TRBJ1-4
clone_size: -
cdr3_aa: CASSLDRGLEKLFF
cdr3_nt: TGTGCCAGCAGCTTGGACAGGGGGCTGGAAAAACTGTTTTTT

d_call: -
v_call: TRBV10-3
j_call: TRBJ2-3
clone_size: -
cdr3_aa: CAISGLGTDTQYF
cdr3_nt: TGTGCCATCAGTGGATTAGGCACAGATACGCAGTATTTT

d_call: -
v_call: TRBV14
j_call: TRBJ2-7
clone_size: -
cdr3_aa: CASSQMTGASYEQYF
cdr3_nt: TGTGCCAGCAGCCAGATGACAGGAGCCTCCTACGAGCAGTACTTC

d_call: TRBD1
v_call: TRBV6-1
j_call: TRBJ2-3
clone_size: few
cdr3_aa: CASSGGDRDADTQYF
cdr3_nt: TGTGCCAGCAGTGGAGGGGACAGGGATGCAGATACGCAGTATTTT

d_call: -
v_call: TRBV15
j_call: TRBJ2-6
clone_size: once
cdr3_aa: CATSGGRSSGANVLTF
cdr3_nt: TGTGCCACCAGCGGGGGGAGGAGCTCTGGGGCCAACGTCCTGACTTTC

d_call: TRBD1
v_call: TRBV6-5
j_call: TRBJ2-7
clone_size: medium-sized
cdr3_aa: CASSQGQGAREQYF
cdr3_nt: TGTGCCAGCAGTCAGGGACAGGGAGCGAGAGAGCAGTACTTC

d_call: -
v_call: TRBV11-1
j_call: TRBJ2-3
clone_size: -
cdr3_aa: CASSFAKTRHDTQYF
cdr3_nt: TGTGCCAGCAGCTTTGCTAAGACTAGACATGATACGCAGTATTTT

d_call: TRBD1
v_call: TRBV6-5
j_call: TRBJ1-6
clone_size: -
cdr3_aa: CASSPSGTVDEPLHF
cdr3_nt: TGTGCCAGCAGCCCCTCCGGGACAGTTGATGAGCCCCTCCACTTT

d_call: -
v_call: TRBV6-1
j_call: TRBJ1-2
clone_size: -
cdr3_aa: CASSDGLLSYGYTF
cdr3_nt: TGTGCCAGCAGCGACGGACTACTCTCCTATGGCTACACCTTC

d_call: TRBD1
v_call: TRBV7-2
j_call: TRBJ1-1
clone_size: -
cdr3_aa: CASSLVAGPGQGAGGAFF
cdr3_nt: TGTGCCAGCAGCTTAGTAGCCGGACCAGGACAGGGGGCGGGGGGAGCTTTCTTT

d_call: -
v_call: TRBV11-2
j_call: TRBJ2-2
clone_size: -
cdr3_aa: CASSLDAQGWAGELFF
cdr3_nt: TGTGCCAGCAGCTTAGATGCACAGGGATGGGCCGGGGAGCTGTTTTTT

d_call: -
v_call: TRBV6-1
j_call: TRBJ1-2
clone_size: few
cdr3_aa: CASSEARVGYGYTF
cdr3_nt: TGTGCCAGCAGTGAGGCCAGGGTGGGCTATGGCTACACCTTC

d_call: TRBD1
v_call: TRBV7-9
j_call: TRBJ1-1
clone_size: -
cdr3_aa: CASSFPRTGTNTEAFF
cdr3_nt: TGTGCCAGCAGCTTTCCCCGGACAGGAACGAACACTGAAGCTTTCTTT

d_call: TRBD1
v_call: TRBV27
j_call: TRBJ2-7
clone_size: -
cdr3_aa: CASSLYRGWDEQYF
cdr3_nt: TGTGCCAGCAGTTTATACAGGGGGTGGGACGAGCAGTACTTC

d_call: -
v_call: TRBV29-1
j_call: TRBJ1-5
clone_size: few
cdr3_aa: CSVRDNYNQPQHF
cdr3_nt: TGCAGCGTCCGGGACAACTACAATCAGCCCCAGCATTTT

d_call: -
v_call: TRBV18
j_call: TRBJ2-7
clone_size: -
cdr3_aa: CASSPYRQAYEQYF
cdr3_nt: TGTGCCAGCTCACCGTACAGGCAAGCGTACGAGCAGTACTTC

d_call: -
v_call: TRBV27
j_call: TRBJ2-2
clone_size: few
cdr3_aa: CASSLGQSTGELFF
cdr3_nt: TGTGCCAGCAGTTTAGGGCAGAGCACCGGGGAGCTGTTTTTT

d_call: -
v_call: TRBV5-5
j_call: TRBJ1-1
clone_size: -
cdr3_aa: CASSGVGGNTEAFF
cdr3_nt: TGTGCCAGCAGCGGCGTAGGAGGGAACACTGAAGCTTTCTTT

d_call: -
v_call: TRBV5-4
j_call: TRBJ1-2
clone_size: -
cdr3_aa: CASSLEGQIYGYTF
cdr3_nt: TGTGCCAGCAGCTTGGAGGGGCAGATCTATGGCTACACCTTC

d_call: -
v_call: TRBV4-1
j_call: TRBJ2-3
clone_size: -
cdr3_aa: CASSSQGTSTDTQYF
cdr3_nt: TGCGCCAGCAGCTCACAGGGGACTAGCACAGATACGCAGTATTTT

d_call: TRBD1
v_call: TRBV28
j_call: TRBJ1-5
clone_size: -
cdr3_aa: CASSQQGYSNQPQHF
cdr3_nt: TGTGCCAGCAGCCAACAGGGGTACAGCAATCAGCCCCAGCATTTT

d_call: -
v_call: TRBV29-1
j_call: TRBJ2-4
clone_size: -
cdr3_aa: CSVGATAKNIQYF
cdr3_nt: TGCAGCGTTGGGGCTACAGCCAAAAACATTCAGTACTTC

d_call: TRBD1
v_call: TRBV11-2
j_call: TRBJ2-4
clone_size: -
cdr3_aa: CASATGVGSKNIQYF
cdr3_nt: TGTGCCAGTGCGACAGGGGTTGGGTCCAAAAACATTCAGTACTTC

d_call: TRBD1
v_call: TRBV23-1
j_call: TRBJ1-5
clone_size: -
cdr3_aa: CASSPRTGAESNQPQHF
cdr3_nt: TGCGCCAGCAGTCCCCGGACAGGGGCGGAAAGCAATCAGCCCCAGCATTTT

d_call: TRBD2
v_call: TRBV5-1
j_call: TRBJ2-3
clone_size: -
cdr3_aa: CASSPPSGERTDTQYF
cdr3_nt: TGCGCCAGCAGCCCCCCCAGCGGGGAACGCACAGATACGCAGTATTTT

d_call: -
v_call: TRBV11-2
j_call: TRBJ1-3
clone_size: few
cdr3_aa: CASSLDRGAGNTIYF
cdr3_nt: TGTGCCAGCAGCTTAGACAGGGGCGCTGGAAACACCATATATTTT

d_call: -
v_call: TRBV15
j_call: TRBJ1-3
clone_size: -
cdr3_aa: CATSRDLISGNTIYF
cdr3_nt: TGTGCCACCAGCAGAGATTTAATATCTGGAAACACCATATATTTT

d_call: TRBD1
v_call: TRBV6-5
j_call: TRBJ1-2
clone_size: -
cdr3_aa: CASSPTGTGVHGYTF
cdr3_nt: TGTGCCAGCAGTCCCACTGGGACAGGGGTACATGGCTACACCTTC

d_call: -
v_call: TRBV15
j_call: TRBJ2-1
clone_size: -
cdr3_aa: CATSREPFGGGSYNEQFF
cdr3_nt: TGTGCCACCAGCAGAGAGCCTTTTGGGGGAGGCTCCTACAATGAGCAGTTCTTC

d_call: TRBD2
v_call: TRBV14
j_call: TRBJ2-7
clone_size: once
cdr3_aa: CASSYTSGAYEQYF
cdr3_nt: TGTGCCAGCAGCTACACTAGCGGGGCCTACGAGCAGTACTTC

d_call: TRBD1
v_call: TRBV15
j_call: TRBJ2-1
clone_size: -
cdr3_aa: CATSKLLQGFLDNEQFF
cdr3_nt: TGTGCCACCAGCAAATTACTACAGGGGTTTTTGGACAATGAGCAGTTCTTC

d_call: -
v_call: TRBV12-5
j_call: TRBJ1-1
clone_size: -
cdr3_aa: CASGFRILVDSREGTEAFF
cdr3_nt: TGTGCTAGTGGTTTCCGGATCCTTGTGGACTCCCGGGAGGGCACTGAAGCTTTCTTT

d_call: TRBD2
v_call: TRBV7-9
j_call: TRBJ2-1
clone_size: -
cdr3_aa: CASSLSGGSYNEQFF
cdr3_nt: TGTGCCAGCAGCTTGAGCGGGGGCTCCTACAATGAGCAGTTCTTC

d_call: -
v_call: TRBV6-1
j_call: TRBJ2-1
clone_size: once
cdr3_aa: CASKPSRGSYNEQFF
cdr3_nt: TGTGCCAGCAAGCCTAGCCGGGGGTCCTACAATGAGCAGTTCTTC